These 9 T cell receptor beta chains share one sample of origin, sequenced in a study of beta chain features in type 1 diabetes. The isolated RNA, all of it, was reverse transcribed, so expressed TCRB transcripts were what got sequenced. Clones were sequenced by immunoSEQ multiplex PCR, and TCRdb holds only the in-frame ones, with some missing. Of a few hundred thousand clones in the sample, approximately 16% were seen once. Sequencing was performed on naive CD4+ T cells from blood. These receptors all stem from a woman aged 18-29 years in good health.

This chain's CDR3 is CASSLKGRAGDTQYF. DNA for the CDR3: TGTGCCAGCAGTCTCAAAGGGAGGGCGGGAGATACGCAGTATTTT. The genes are TRBV6-1 and TRBJ2-3; TRBD2 matches 7 bases. The CDR3 length is 15 residues. The germline CDR1 and CDR2 sequences are MNHNS and SASEGT. V shed 5 bases and J 5 bases; nucleotides not matched to a gene: 10.

A few counts support this clone. The chain combines TRBV5-1 with TRBJ1-2, with TRBD1 matching 7 bases. V shed 0 bases, J shed 0 bases, and the junction held 11 bases outside the gene matches. This CDR3 is built from 18 residues. Germline values: CDR1 SGHRS, CDR2 YFSETQ. The CDR3 is CASSLEGGRARANYGYTF. As DNA, the CDR3 is TGCGCCAGCAGCTTGGAAGGGGGCAGGGCTCGAGCTAACTATGGCTACACCTTC.

In this sample, this clone turned up a few times. This chain links TRBV12-5 with TRBJ2-5; D unresolved. CDR3 length: 13 amino acids. Trimming removed 1 base at V and 5 bases at J, with 8 bases between. CDR1 LGHNT and CDR2 FRNRAP come from the germline V gene. This chain's CDR3 is CASGLDSRETQYF. CDR3 nucleotides: TGTGCTAGTGGTTTGGATTCTAGGGAGACCCAGTACTTC.

J is TRBJ2-7 and V is TRBV4-3; D is unclear. Germline-derived CDR1 and CDR2 are LGHNA and YSLEER. The ends were cut back, 4 bases at V and 0 bases at J, with 13 bases in the middle. The CDR3 is 15 residues long. CDR3 nucleotides: TGCGCCAGCAGCCGGGCACGGCCGAGCTCCTACGAGCAGTACTTC. Its protein product is CASSRARPSSYEQYF.

The V and J genes are TRBV5-1 and TRBJ2-2; TRBD2 matches at 10 bases. Trimming removed 9 bases from V and 5 bases from J; junction bases left unmatched: 13. CDR3 length equals 16 residues. Germline V gene sequence: CDR1 SGHRS, CDR2 YFSETQ. The CDR3 spells CATSPIRTSGTGELFF. The CDR3, as DNA: TGCGCCACCTCTCCAATCAGGACTAGCGGAACCGGGGAGCTGTTTTTT.

This clone appeared a few times. The rearrangement joins TRBV9 to TRBJ2-5; D gene ambiguous. CDR3 length equals 13 residues. Germline CDR1 reads SGDLS; CDR2 reads YYNGEE. With 3 bases removed from V and 4 bases from J, the gap between germline ends came to 10 bases. Written as DNA, the CDR3 is TGTGCCAGCAGCGGGGTAGCCTCAGAGACCCAGTACTTC. This encodes CASSGVASETQYF. The variable domain in full, with the rest retrieved from reference TRBV9 and TRBJ2-5, is DSGVTQTPKHLITATGQRVTLRCSPRSGDLSVYWYQQSLDQGLQFLIQYYNGEERAKGNILERFSAQQFPDLHSELNLSSLELGDSALYFCASSGVASETQYFGPGTRLLVL.

There are a few counts of this clone. The chain couples TRBV7-2 to TRBJ2-7; perhaps TRBD1 as D (5 bases). The germline V gene has CDR1 SGHTA and CDR2 FQGNSA. CDR3 length: 15 residues. V gave up 2 bases and J gave up 3 bases, with 14 bases separating them. CDR3 sequence: CASSLWVGVDYEQYF. The DNA of the CDR3 is TGTGCCAGCAGCTTATGGGTAGGGGTGGACTACGAGCAGTACTTC.

This clone has just a few counts. The chain recombines TRBV27 with TRBJ1-5; D is perhaps TRBD1 (6 bases). V gave up 5 bases and J gave up 8 bases, with 10 bases separating them. Germline V gene sequence: CDR1 MNHEY, CDR2 SMNVEV (reference sequence). The CDR3 runs 12 residues. CDR3 loop: CASSATGKPQHF. In DNA, the CDR3 is TGTGCCAGCAGTGCTACAGGGAAGCCCCAGCATTTT.

The genes are TRBV5-4 and TRBJ2-1; the match to TRBD2 covers 9 bases. The V segment lost 2 bases and the J segment 2 bases; nucleotides outside the gene matches: 5. CDR3 length: 16 amino acids. In germline, CDR1 is SGHNT, CDR2 YYREEE (reference sequence). CDR3 sequence reads: CASSLNGLATYNEQFF. Here the CDR3 DNA reads TGTGCCAGCAGCTTAAACGGACTAGCGACCTACAATGAGCAGTTCTTC.